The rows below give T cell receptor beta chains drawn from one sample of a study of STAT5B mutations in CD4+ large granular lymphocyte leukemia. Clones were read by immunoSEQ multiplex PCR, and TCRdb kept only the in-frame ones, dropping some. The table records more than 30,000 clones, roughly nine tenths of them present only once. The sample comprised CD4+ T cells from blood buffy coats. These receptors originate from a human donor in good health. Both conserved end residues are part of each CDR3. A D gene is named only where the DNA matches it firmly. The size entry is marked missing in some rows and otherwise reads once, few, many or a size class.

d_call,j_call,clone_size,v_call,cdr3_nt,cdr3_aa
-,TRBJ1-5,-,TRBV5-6,TGTGCCAGCAGCTTGTTGGGGCAGGGCAGGGACCAGCCCCAGCATTTT,CASSLLGQGRDQPQHF
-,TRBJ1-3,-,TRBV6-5,TGTGCCAGCAGTTGGAAGGATTTTCCCGGAAACACCATATATTTT,CASSWKDFPGNTIYF
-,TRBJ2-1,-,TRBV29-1,TGCAGCGTTTTAGCTCCCCACAATGAGCAGTTCTTC,CSVLAPHNEQFF
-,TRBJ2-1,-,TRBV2,TGTGCCAGCTCCCCGGAGGGGTCGGGCAATGAGCAGTTCTTC,CASSPEGSGNEQFF
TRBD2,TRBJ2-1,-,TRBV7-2,TGTGCCAGCGGGACTAGGGGCTACAATGAGCAGTTCTTC,CASGTRGYNEQFF
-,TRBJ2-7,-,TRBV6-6,TGTGCCAGCAGTTCTGTCAGGCGAGACGAGCAGTACTTC,CASSSVRRDEQYF
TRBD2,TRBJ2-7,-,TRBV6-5,TGTGCCAGCAGGGAGGGACTAGCGGGAGCGGGGTACTTC,CASREGLAGAGYF
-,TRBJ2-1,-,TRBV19,TGTGCCAGTAGTAGGGGGCTACGGTGGTCCAATGAGCAGTTCTTC,CASSRGLRWSNEQFF
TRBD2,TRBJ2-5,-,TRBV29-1,TGCAGCGTGAAGAGGTGGCTAGCGGGAGGGGGAGAGACCCAGTACTTC,CSVKRWLAGGGETQYF
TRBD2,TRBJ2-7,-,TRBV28,TGTGCCAGCAGTCTTACCGGGACTAGCGGGTCGGGCCTCCCGTACTTC,CASSLTGTSGSGLPYF
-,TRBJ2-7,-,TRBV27,TGTGCCAGCAGTAGCTCTCCCAGGGGTTACGAGCAGTACTTC,CASSSSPRGYEQYF
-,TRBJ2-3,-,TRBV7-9,TGTGCCAGCAGTCACGGGACTTCAAGGGCGGATACGCAGTATTTT,CASSHGTSRADTQYF
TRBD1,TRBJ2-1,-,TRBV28,TGTGCCAGCAGTTCCTACGGGACAGAGAAGAATGAGCAGTTCTTC,CASSSYGTEKNEQFF
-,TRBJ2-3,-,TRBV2,TGTGCCAGCAGTGGAGGCCGGGAGGATACGCAGTATTTT,CASSGGREDTQYF
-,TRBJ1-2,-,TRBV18,TGTGCCAGCTCACAGTCAGGGGACTATGGCTACACCTTC,CASSQSGDYGYTF
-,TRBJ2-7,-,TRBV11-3,TGTGCCAGCAGGTCAGGCGGGAACACCTACGAGCAGTACTTC,CASRSGGNTYEQYF
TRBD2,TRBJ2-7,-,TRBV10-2,TGCGCCAGCAGACTAGCGGGGAACTACGAGCAGTACTTC,CASRLAGNYEQYF
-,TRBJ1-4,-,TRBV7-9,TGTGCCAGCAGCTTAGGGGAAATCAAGGAAAAACTGTTTTTT,CASSLGEIKEKLFF
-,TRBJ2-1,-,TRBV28,TGTGCCAGCAGTTCGGCTACGGCTAGGCCCTACAATGAGCAGTTCTTC,CASSSATARPYNEQFF
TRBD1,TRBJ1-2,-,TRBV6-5,TGTGCCAGCAGTCGACAGGGACTCATCTATGGCTACACCTTC,CASSRQGLIYGYTF
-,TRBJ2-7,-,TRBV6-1,TGTGCCAGCAGTGAAGCCGGACAGAGCTACTACGAGCAGTACTTC,CASSEAGQSYYEQYF
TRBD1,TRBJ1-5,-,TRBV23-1,TGCGCCAGCAGTCCTCTGACAGGGTGTAGCAATCAGCCCCAGCATTTT,CASSPLTGCSNQPQHF
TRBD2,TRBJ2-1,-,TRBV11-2,TGTGCCAGCAGCTTGCTAGCGGGAGGGCCTTACAATGAGCAGTTCTTC,CASSLLAGGPYNEQFF
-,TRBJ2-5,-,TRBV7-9,TGTGCCAGCAGCCACCCTGCTAGCAGGGAGACCCAGTACTTC,CASSHPASRETQYF
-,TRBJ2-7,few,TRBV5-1,TGCGCCAGCAGCTTGGAACAGAGCTCCTACGAGCAGTACTTC,CASSLEQSSYEQYF
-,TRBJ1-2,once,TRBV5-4,TGTGCCAGCAGCTTGTCGGGGGGACGTGGCTACACCTTC,CASSLSGGRGYTF
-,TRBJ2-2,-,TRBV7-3,TGTGCCAGCAGCCCGACTCACACCGGGGAGCTGTTTTTT,CASSPTHTGELFF
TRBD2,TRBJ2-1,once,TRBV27,TGTGCCAGCAGTTTAAGGGGTCCTAGCGGGAACAATGAGCAGTTCTTC,CASSLRGPSGNNEQFF
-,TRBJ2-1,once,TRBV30,TGTGCCTGGAGTGTAGCTACTACGAAGTTCTTC,CAWSVATTKFF
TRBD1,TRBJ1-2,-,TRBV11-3,TGTGCCAGCAGCCTCCTCGGGGGACAGGGAGGTCACTATGGCTACACCTTC,CASSLLGGQGGHYGYTF
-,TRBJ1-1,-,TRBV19,TGTGCCAGTAGTTACGTGAACACTGAAGCTTTCTTT,CASSYVNTEAFF
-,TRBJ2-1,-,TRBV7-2,TGTGCCAGCAGCTTAGTCGCTGGGGGTTTCGATGAGCAGTTCTTC,CASSLVAGGFDEQFF
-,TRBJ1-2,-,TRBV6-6,TGTGCCAGCAGTTACTCGAGAGGCTATGGCTACACCTTC,CASSYSRGYGYTF
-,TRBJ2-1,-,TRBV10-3,TGTGCCATCAGTACAGGGTTAGGCAATGAGCAGTTCTTC,CAISTGLGNEQFF
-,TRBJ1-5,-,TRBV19,TGTGCCACTCCACGCAATCAGCCCCAGCATTTT,CATPRNQPQHF
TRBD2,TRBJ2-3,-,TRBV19,TGTGCCAGCCATACTAGCGGGAAGTCCGGGGATACGCAGTATTTT,CASHTSGKSGDTQYF
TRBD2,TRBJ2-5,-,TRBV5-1,TGCGCCAGCAGCTTGGGTAGCCGCCCGGGACTAGCGCAAGAGACCCAGTACTTC,CASSLGSRPGLAQETQYF
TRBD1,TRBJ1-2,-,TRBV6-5,TGTGCCAGCAGTAGGGGGACAGGGGCCCTCTATGGCTACACCTTC,CASSRGTGALYGYTF
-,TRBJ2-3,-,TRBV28,TGTGCCAGCAGTACAGCTAGCACAGATACGCAGTATTTT,CASSTASTDTQYF
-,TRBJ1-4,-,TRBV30,TGTGCCTGGAGTGTCTTCGGGAGAACTAATGAAAAACTGTTTTTT,CAWSVFGRTNEKLFF
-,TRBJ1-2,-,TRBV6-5,TGTGCCAGCAAGGGGGATAACTATGGCTACACCTTC,CASKGDNYGYTF
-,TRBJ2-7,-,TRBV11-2,TGTGCCAGCAGCCCGATACAGGGCTACGAGCAGTACTTC,CASSPIQGYEQYF
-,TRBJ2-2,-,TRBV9,TGTGCCAGCAGCGTAACAATGAACACCGGGGAGCTGTTTTTT,CASSVTMNTGELFF
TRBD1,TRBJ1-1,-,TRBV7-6,TGTGCCAGCAGCTCCCGTGGGACAGGGAAAGCTTTCTTT,CASSSRGTGKAFF